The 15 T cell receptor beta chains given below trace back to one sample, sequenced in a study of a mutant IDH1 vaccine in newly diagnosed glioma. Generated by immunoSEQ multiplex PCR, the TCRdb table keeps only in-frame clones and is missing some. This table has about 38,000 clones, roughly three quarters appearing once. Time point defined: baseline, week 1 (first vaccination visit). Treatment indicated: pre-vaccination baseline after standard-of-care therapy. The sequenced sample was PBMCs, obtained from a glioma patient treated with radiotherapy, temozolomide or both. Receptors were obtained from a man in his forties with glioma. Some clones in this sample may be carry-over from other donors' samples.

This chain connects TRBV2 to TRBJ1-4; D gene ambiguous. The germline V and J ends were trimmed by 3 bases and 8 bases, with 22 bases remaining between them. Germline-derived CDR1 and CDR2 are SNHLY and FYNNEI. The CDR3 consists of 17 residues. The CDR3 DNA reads TGTGCCAGCAGTGAGACCCATGGGCTACCTGATAAGGAAAAACTGTTTTTT. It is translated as CASSETHGLPDKEKLFF. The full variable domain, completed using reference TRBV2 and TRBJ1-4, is EPEVTQTPSHQVTQMGQEVILRCVPISNHLYFYWYRQILGQKVEFLVSFYNNEISEKSEIFDDQFSVERPDGSNFTLKIRSTKLEDSAMYFCASSETHGLPDKEKLFFGSGTQLSVL.

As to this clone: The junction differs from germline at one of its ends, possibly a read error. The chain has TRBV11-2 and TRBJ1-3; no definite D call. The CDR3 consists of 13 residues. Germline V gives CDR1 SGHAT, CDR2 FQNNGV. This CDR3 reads CAGSFSGGNTIYF. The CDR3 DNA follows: TGTGCCGGCAGCTTTTCCGGGGGAAACACCATATATTTT.

The DNA for the CDR3 is TGTGCCAGCAGCTTAACGGGGGGCACCGGGGAGCTGTTTTTT. Translation: CASSLTGGTGELFF. The chain carries TRBV5-4 and TRBJ2-2; TRBD2 aligns across 7 bases. Losses at the gene ends were 2 bases for V and 4 bases for J; bases not matched to a gene: 2. Germline lookup yields CDR1 SGHNT and CDR2 YYREEE (reference sequence). This CDR3 has 14 residues.

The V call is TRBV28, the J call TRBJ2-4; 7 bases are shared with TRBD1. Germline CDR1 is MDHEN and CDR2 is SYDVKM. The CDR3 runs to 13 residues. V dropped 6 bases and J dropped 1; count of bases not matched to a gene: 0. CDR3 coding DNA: TGTGCCAGCAGGGACAGGGCCAAAAACATTCAGTACTTC. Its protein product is CASRDRAKNIQYF.

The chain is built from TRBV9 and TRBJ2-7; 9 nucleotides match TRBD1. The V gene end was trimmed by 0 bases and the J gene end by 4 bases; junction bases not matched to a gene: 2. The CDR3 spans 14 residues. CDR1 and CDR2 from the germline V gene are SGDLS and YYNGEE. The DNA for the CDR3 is TGTGCCAGCAGCGTAGGGACAGGGGCATACGAGCAGTACTTC. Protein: CASSVGTGAYEQYF.

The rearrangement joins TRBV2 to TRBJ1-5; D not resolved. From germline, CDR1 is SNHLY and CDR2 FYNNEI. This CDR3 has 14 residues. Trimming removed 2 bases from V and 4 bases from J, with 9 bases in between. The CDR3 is CASSEWTKNQPQHF. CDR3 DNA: TGTGCCAGCAGTGAATGGACCAAGAATCAGCCCCAGCATTTT. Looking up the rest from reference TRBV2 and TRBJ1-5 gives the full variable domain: EPEVTQTPSHQVTQMGQEVILRCVPISNHLYFYWYRQILGQKVEFLVSFYNNEISEKSEIFDDQFSVERPDGSNFTLKIRSTKLEDSAMYFCASSEWTKNQPQHFGDGTRLSIL.

Here the CDR3 reads CASSDPTGGMSEAFF. The CDR3 DNA reads TGTGCCAGCAGTGACCCGACAGGGGGGATGTCTGAAGCTTTCTTT. V and J are TRBV6-1 and TRBJ1-1; 9 bases align to TRBD1. V was clipped by 3 bases and J by 6 bases; unmatched bases: 8. CDR3 length: 15 residues. CDR1 and CDR2 from the germline V gene are MNHNS and SASEGT.

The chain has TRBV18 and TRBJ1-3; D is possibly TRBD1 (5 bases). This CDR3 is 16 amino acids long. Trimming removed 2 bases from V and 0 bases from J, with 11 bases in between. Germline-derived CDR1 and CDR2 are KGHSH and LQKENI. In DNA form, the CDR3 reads TGTGCCAGCTCACCAACAGGACCCGCCTCTGGAAACACCATATATTTT. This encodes CASSPTGPASGNTIYF.

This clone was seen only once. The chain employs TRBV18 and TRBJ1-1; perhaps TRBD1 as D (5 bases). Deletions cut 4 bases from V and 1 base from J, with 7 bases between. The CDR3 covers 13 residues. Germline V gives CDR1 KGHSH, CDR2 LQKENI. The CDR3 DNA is TGTGCCAGCTCACAGGGGTGGAACACTGAAGCTTTCTTT. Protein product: CASSQGWNTEAFF.

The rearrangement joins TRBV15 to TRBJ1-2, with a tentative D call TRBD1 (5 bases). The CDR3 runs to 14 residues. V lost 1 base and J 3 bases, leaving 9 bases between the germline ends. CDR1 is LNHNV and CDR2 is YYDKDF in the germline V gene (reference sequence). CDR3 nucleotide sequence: TGTGCCACCAGCAGAGGGGGACTTGACTATGGCTACACCTTC. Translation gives CATSRGGLDYGYTF.

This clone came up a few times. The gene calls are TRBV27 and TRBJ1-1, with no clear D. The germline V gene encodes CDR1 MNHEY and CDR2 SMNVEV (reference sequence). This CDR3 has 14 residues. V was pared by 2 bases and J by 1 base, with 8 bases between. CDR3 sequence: CASSLVPQNTEAFF. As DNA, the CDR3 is TGTGCCAGCAGTTTAGTACCGCAGAACACTGAAGCTTTCTTT.

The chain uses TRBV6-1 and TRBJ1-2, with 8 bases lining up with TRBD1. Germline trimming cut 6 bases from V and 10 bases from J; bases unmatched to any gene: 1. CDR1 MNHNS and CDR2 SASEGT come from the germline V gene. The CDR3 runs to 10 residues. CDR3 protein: CASRTGDYTF. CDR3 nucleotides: TGTGCCAGCAGGACAGGGGACTACACCTTC.

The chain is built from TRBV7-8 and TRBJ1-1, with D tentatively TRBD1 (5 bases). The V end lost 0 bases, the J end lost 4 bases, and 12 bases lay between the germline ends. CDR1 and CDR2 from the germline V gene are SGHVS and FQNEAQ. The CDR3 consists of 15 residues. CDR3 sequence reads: CASSLAEGVVTEAFF. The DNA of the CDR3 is TGTGCCAGCAGCTTAGCGGAAGGGGTCGTCACTGAAGCTTTCTTT.

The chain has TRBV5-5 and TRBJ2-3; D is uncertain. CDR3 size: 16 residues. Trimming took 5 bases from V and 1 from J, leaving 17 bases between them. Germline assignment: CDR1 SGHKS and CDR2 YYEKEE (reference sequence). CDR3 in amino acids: CASSQYVSGGTDTQYF. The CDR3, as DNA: TGTGCCAGCAGTCAGTACGTTTCGGGCGGCACAGATACGCAGTATTTT.

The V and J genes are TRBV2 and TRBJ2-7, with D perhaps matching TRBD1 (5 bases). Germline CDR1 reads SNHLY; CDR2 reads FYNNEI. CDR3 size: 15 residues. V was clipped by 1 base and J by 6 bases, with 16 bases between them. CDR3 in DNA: TGTGCCAGCAGTGAAGGATTGAAGGGGCCAGGCGAGCAGTACTTC. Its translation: CASSEGLKGPGEQYF.